This entry features one TCR beta chain sequence. Its antigen is not identified. This sample is drawn from a study of vaccination and CD4 T cells after COVID-19. Treatment reported: roughly ten-day PBMC culture with coronavirus spike peptide pools or control peptides (ViraFEST assay). The collection of CD4+ T cells from the unexposed donor took place before the COVID-19 pandemic (2011-2018). Having spent nine to eleven days in culture, CD4+ T cells were then isolated by negative selection. The Oncomine TCR Beta short-read assay was applied to DNA of cultured CD4+ T cells. Genomic DNA was taken out of cultured CD4+ T cells by extraction. TCRdb re-analysed the PCR reads in MiXCR, keeping a single row per CDR3 protein. The data show fewer than 10,000 distinct CDR3 sequences, with approximately 40% seen just once and 15% to 25% held by the top ten. CDR1 and CDR2 from the germline V gene are ENHRY and SYGVKD. The CDR3 is made up of 15 amino acids. V was pared by 6 bases and J by 4 bases, with 12 bases of the junction left unmatched.

This receptor was obtained from a human donor in good health. This chain uses TRBV10-3 with TRBJ2-7, with 7 bases matching TRBD1. The sequenced sample consisted of CD4+ T cells from blood, cultured in vitro. CDR3 sequence (DNA): TGTGCCATCAGCCCGGGACAGCGGACTGGTTACGAGCAGTACTTC. It encodes CAISPGQRTGYEQYF.